Here is one TCR beta chain with its context. This sample is part of a study of shared clonotypes between healthy human individuals. CDR1 and CDR2 (germline): SQVTM, ANQGSEA. The V end lost 4 bases, the J end lost 7 bases, and 14 bases lay between the germline ends. The CDR3 length is 12 residues. Nashville, Tennessee was home to all donors, who were Caucasian adults. In the authors' workflow: Sequence data from immunoSEQ were junction-only and lacked quality scores; consequently, filtering differed. Assay: immunoSEQ multiplex PCR; the TCRdb copy retains only in-frame clones and omits some. V and J calls and clone size are copied from that table; D and trimming were computed from the DNA. The data hold around 510,000 clones, with around 95% observed a single time.

Specimen: naive CD4+ T cells sorted from blood. Subset meaning: CD45RA+ positively selected. The sequence derives from a woman in her twenties or thirties in good health. The chain carries TRBV29-1 and TRBJ2-7, with D possibly matching TRBD1 (6 bases). CDR3: CSVARGGPEQYF. The DNA for the CDR3 is TGCAGCGTTGCCCGAGGGGGTCCGGAGCAGTACTTC.